This T cell receptor beta chain is drawn from a study of blood T cell repertoires in COVID-19. The overall study: Samples taken during acute and convalescent COVID-19 were collected in the United States, Italy and Spain.

Profiling relied on immunoSEQ multiplex PCR, and the TCRdb table lists in-frame clones only, not all of them. The table lists over 65,000 clones, 85% of them singletons, with 18% in the top ten. CDR3 size: 14 residues. Germline assignment: CDR1 SSHAT and CDR2 FNYEAQ (reference sequence). To note about this clone: An end of the junction differs from the germline gene, which may be a read error.

The source of this sequence is a man older than 75 with active or convalescent COVID-19. Sequenced material: peripheral blood. The chain combines TRBV7-7 with TRBJ1-1; the D is unclear. This CDR3 is CASSFAALGTEAFF. The CDR3 DNA reads TGTGCTAGCAGCTTCGCGGCCCTCGGGACTGAAGCTTTCTTT.